This T cell receptor beta chain was observed in a study of identical twins (dated by TCRdb to 2016 to 2017). For the study in its entirety: To test whether fetal clonotypes persist, the study used deep sequencing on TCR alpha and beta repertoires from monozygotic twins, unrelated adults of various ages, and cord blood. To rule out contamination, replicate twin experiments were performed at different times with different library preparation protocols. What the research found in general, with its limitations: Conclusions relied on cross-sectional statistical analysis, since the same donors could not be followed over many years. Compared with coincidental sharing between unrelated individuals, out-of-frame TCR alpha sequences shared between twins showed an excess of sequences with low generation probability. Invariant T cells such as MAIT and iNKT could partly confound zero-insertion analyses, although diverse VJ usage argued against such confounding for most clonotypes. Excess twin sharing in beta out-of-frame sequences was weaker because fewer shared sequences lowered the signal-to-noise ratio. Out-of-frame TCR alpha sharing in monozygotic twins was systematically underestimated by recombination models, whereas sharing between unrelated individuals was in agreement with the recombination models. Fewer insertions were carried by abundant cord blood beta clonotypes, a similar but weaker trend appeared in young adult naive repertoires, and no such trend appeared in memory repertoires.

There are a few counts of this clonotype. The clone's antigen remains unknown. Per-nucleotide qualities are absent, and no much larger clonotype sits a single base away. The method was 5' RACE. The instrument given in TCRdb is Illumina HiSeq 2000. Template switching introduced a universal primer binding site; the final cDNA contained a unique molecular identifier, enabling accurate counting of TCR cDNA molecules. Specific primers in the conserved constant-segment region were used to synthesize first-strand cDNA for the TCR alpha and beta chains. To control for contamination, every cDNA library was double barcoded, receiving both a SMART-Mk sample barcode and Illumina barcodes. TruSeq adapter sequences and Illumina sample barcodes were added in two successive PCR steps. The Illumina HiSeq platform was used with custom primers to sequence TCR alpha and beta cDNA libraries. Under the source paper's analysis protocol: Raw reads were processed with MiGEC to extract unique molecular identifiers, and MiXCR was used to determine CDR3 positions. Recombination models were inferred per individual with the repgenHMM and IGoR tools using an EM algorithm. The tcR package in R was used for shared clonotype analysis, with sharing normalized by the product of cloneset sizes. Out-of-frame nonproductive sequences were analyzed to study raw recombination free of thymic and clonal selection effects. The public reads were run again by TCRdb, first through fastp at Q25 and then through MiXCR, and only productive beta chains were kept. Each CDR3 protein gets just one entry, which takes the most common genes and DNA from the rows behind it. These V and J calls are TCRdb output, not the study's own analysis. This sample comprises about 220,000 distinct CDR3 sequences, roughly a tenth of them detected only once. The ten largest clones capture about 5.2% of the sample.

Only healthy Caucasian donors were included. Miltenyi CD45RO+ enrichment and human naive T-cell isolation kits were used to isolate memory (CD45RO+) and naive T cells from PBMC. The TCR comes from a woman under 30 in good health. The sequencing sample was made of memory (CD45RO+) T cells sorted from blood. The sample's cell subset or site label is to be understood as: CD45RO+ enriched T cells.

The sequenced DNA is TGTGCCAGCAGGTCAACTAGCGGGAAGAACACCGGGGAGCTGTTTTTT. Its product reads: CASRSTSGKNTGELFF. This chain joins TRBV7-9 to TRBJ2-2; TRBD2 agrees with 10 junctional bases. Reading from cysteine to phenylalanine, the CDR3 counts 16 amino acids. Only the CDR3 DNA stays, 48 bases, in frame from base 1. CDR1 and CDR2 are read off the germline V gene (reference sequence) as SEHNR and FQNEAQ. The junction shows trimming of 6 bases on V and 1 base on J, and the gene matches do not reach 5 bases of it.